Sequencing of this T cell receptor (beta chain) was carried out in a study of blood T cell repertoires in COVID-19. Study-level information: Both acute and convalescent COVID-19 samples were obtained from the United States, Italy and Spain. T cells, B-cell-depleted T cells, or PBMCs supplied cDNA or gDNA.

The CDR3 is 14 residues long. Germline V gene lookup returns CDR1 MDHEN and CDR2 SYDVKM. The junction had 7 bases not matched to a gene; V was cut back by 5 bases and J by 3 bases. Assay: immunoSEQ multiplex PCR; the TCRdb copy retains only in-frame clones and omits some. The sample has over 100,000 clones, 80% to 90% seen once. Specimen: peripheral blood. The chain uses TRBV28 and TRBJ2-7; the match to TRBD2 covers 7 bases. The origin of this receptor is a man between 40 and 49 years old with acute or convalescent COVID-19. CDR3: CASSEVAGRYEQYF. CDR3 in DNA: TGTGCCAGCAGTGAGGTAGCGGGTCGCTACGAGCAGTACTTC.